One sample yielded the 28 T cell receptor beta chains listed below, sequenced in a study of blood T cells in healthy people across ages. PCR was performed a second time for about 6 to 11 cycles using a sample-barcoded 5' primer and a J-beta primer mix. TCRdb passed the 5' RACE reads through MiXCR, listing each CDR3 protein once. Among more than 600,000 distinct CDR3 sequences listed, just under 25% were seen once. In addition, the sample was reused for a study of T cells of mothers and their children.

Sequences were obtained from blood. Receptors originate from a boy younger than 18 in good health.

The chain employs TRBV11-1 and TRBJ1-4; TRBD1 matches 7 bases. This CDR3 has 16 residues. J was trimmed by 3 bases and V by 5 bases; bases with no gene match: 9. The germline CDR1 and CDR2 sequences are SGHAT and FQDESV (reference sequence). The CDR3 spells CASSILPGTANEKLFF. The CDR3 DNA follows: TGTGCCAGCAGCATCCTACCCGGGACAGCTAATGAAAAACTGTTTTTT. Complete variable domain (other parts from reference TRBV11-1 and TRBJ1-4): EAEVAQSPRYKITEKSQAVAFWCDPISGHATLYWYRQILGQGPELLVQFQDESVVDDSQLPKDRFSAERLKGVDSTLKIQPAELGDSAMYLCASSILPGTANEKLFFGSGTQLSVL.

The CDR3 sequence is CASSEEQRVRFTDTQYF. CDR3 coding DNA: TGTGCCAGCAGCGAGGAGCAGCGGGTCAGATTTACAGATACGCAGTATTTT. V usage is TRBV9 and J usage is TRBJ2-3, with D tentatively TRBD2 (6 bases). The CDR3 sequence is 17 residues long. Per germline, CDR1 SGDLS and CDR2 YYNGEE. V lost 3 bases, J lost 3 bases, and 20 bases lay in between.

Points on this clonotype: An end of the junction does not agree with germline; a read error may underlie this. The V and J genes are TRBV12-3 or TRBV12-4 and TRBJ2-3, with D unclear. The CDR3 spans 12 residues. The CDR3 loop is CASRVGTDAQYF. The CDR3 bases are TGTGCCAGCAGGGTAGGCACAGATGCGCAGTATTTT.

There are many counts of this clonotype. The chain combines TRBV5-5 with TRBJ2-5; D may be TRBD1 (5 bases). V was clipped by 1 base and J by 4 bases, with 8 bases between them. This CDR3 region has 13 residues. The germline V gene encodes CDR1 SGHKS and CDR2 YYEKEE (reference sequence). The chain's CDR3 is CASSLWGRETQYF. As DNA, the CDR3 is TGTGCCAGCAGCTTGTGGGGCCGAGAGACCCAGTACTTC.

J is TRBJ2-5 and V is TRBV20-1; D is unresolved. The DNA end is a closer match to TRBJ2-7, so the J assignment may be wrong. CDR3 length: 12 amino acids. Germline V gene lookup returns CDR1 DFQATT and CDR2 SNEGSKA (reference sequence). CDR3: CSASPGGDEQYF. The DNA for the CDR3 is TGCAGTGCTAGCCCGGGTGGGGACGAGCAGTACTTC.

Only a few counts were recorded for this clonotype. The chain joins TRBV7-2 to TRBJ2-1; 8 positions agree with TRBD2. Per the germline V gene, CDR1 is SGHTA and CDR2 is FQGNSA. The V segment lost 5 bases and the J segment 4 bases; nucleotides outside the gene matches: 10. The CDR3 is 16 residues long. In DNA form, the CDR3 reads TGTGCCAGCAGCAATGCGGGACTAGTGGGGTACAATGAGCAGTTCTTC. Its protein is CASSNAGLVGYNEQFF.

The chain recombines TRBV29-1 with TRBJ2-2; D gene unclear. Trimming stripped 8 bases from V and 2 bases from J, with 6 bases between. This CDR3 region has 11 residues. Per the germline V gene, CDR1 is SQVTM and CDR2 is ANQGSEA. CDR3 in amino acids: CSTENTGELFF. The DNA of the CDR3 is TGCAGCACCGAAAACACCGGGGAGCTGTTTTTT.

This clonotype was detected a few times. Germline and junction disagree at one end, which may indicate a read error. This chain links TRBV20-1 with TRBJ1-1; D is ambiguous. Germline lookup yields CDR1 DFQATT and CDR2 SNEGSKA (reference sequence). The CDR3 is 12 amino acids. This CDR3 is CSAREGGTEAFF. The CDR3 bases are TGTAGTGCTAGAGAGGGTGGCACTGAAGCTTTCTTT.

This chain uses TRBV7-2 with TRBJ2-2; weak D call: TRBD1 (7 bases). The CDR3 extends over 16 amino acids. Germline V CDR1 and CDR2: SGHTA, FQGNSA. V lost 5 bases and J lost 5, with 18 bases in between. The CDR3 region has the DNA TGTGCCAGCAGCCCCGGGGGACAGCGTAAAACCGGGGAGCTGTTTTTT. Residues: CASSPGGQRKTGELFF.

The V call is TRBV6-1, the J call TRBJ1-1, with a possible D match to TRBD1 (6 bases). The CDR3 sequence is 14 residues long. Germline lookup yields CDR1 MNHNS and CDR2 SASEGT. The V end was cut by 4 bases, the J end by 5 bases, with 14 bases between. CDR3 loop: CASSAEGGETEAFF. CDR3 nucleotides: TGTGCCAGCAGTGCCGAGGGGGGAGAAACTGAAGCTTTCTTT.

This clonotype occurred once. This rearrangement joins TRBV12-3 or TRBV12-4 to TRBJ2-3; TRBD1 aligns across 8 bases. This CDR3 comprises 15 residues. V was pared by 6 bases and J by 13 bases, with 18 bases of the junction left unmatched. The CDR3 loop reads CASSPCTGGADAEYF. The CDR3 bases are TGTGCCAGCAGCCCTTGCACAGGGGGAGCAGATGCGGAGTATTTT.

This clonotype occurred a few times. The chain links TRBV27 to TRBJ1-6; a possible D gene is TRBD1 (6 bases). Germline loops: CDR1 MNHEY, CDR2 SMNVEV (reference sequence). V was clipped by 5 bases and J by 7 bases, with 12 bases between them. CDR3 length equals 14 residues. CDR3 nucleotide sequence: TGTGCCAGCAGTGTACAGGGTTGGAATTCACCCCTCCACTTT. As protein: CASSVQGWNSPLHF.

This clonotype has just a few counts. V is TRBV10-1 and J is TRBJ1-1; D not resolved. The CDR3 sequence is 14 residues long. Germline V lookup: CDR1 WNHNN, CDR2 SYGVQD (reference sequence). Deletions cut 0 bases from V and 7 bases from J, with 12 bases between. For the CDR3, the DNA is TGCGCCAGCAGTGAGTCGCCTGCCCGCCTTGAAGCTTTCTTT. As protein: CASSESPARLEAFF.

The CDR3 coding sequence is TGTGCCAGCAGTCTAACTTCAGGGGGGACTGGCTACGAGCAGTACTTC. Its translation: CASSLTSGGTGYEQYF. The chain links TRBV28 to TRBJ2-7, with TRBD1 as a possible D gene (7 bases). This CDR3 spans 16 amino acids. Trimming removed 5 bases at V and 3 bases at J, with 20 bases between. Germline CDR1 and CDR2: MDHEN and SYDVKM.

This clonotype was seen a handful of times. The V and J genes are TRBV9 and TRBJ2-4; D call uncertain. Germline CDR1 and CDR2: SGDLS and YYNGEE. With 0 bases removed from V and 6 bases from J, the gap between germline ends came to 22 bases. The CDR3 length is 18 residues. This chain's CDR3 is CASSVEWLVRAGLNIQYF. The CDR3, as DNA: TGTGCCAGCAGCGTAGAGTGGTTGGTAAGGGCAGGCCTAAACATTCAGTACTTC.

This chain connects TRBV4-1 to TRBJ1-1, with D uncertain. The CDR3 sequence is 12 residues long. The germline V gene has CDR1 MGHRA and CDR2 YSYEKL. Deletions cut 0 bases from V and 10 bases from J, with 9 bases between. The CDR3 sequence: CASSQDGQGAFF. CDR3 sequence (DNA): TGCGCCAGCAGCCAAGACGGGCAAGGAGCTTTCTTT.

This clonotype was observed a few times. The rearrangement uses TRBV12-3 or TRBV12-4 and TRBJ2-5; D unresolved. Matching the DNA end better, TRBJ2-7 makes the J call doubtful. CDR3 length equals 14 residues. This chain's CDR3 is CASSLDIDSYEQYF. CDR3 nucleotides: TGTGCCAGCAGTTTAGACATTGACTCCTACGAGCAGTACTTC.

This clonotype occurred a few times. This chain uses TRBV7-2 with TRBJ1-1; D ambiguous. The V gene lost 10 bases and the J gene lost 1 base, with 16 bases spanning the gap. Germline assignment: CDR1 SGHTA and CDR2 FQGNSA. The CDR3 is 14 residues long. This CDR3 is CATFSGVPNTEAFF. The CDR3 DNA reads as TGTGCCACCTTCTCTGGGGTCCCGAACACTGAAGCTTTCTTT. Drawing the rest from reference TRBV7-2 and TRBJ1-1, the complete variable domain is GAGVSQSPSNKVTEKGKDVELRCDPISGHTALYWYRQSLGQGLEFLIYFQGNSAPDKSGLPSDRFSAERTGGSVSTLTIQRTQQEDSAVYLCATFSGVPNTEAFFGQGTRLTVV.

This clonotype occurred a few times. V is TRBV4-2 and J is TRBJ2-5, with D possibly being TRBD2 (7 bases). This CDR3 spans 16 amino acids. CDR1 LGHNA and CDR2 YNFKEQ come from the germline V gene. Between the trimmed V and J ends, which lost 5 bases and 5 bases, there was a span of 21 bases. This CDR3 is CASSGGVGLAVETQYF. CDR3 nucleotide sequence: TGTGCCAGCAGCGGGGGCGTGGGCCTAGCGGTGGAGACCCAGTACTTC.

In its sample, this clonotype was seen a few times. CDR3 sequence: CSVDGGHYGYTF. The CDR3 DNA follows: TGCAGCGTTGACGGGGGACACTATGGCTACACCTTC. The chain has TRBV29-1 and TRBJ1-2, with a weak D call TRBD1 (5 bases). This CDR3 has 12 amino acids. The V end was cut by 3 bases, the J end by 3 bases, with 8 bases between. Germline V gene data show CDR1 as SQVTM and CDR2 as ANQGSEA. Combining the CDR3 with reference TRBV29-1 and TRBJ1-2 gives the whole variable domain SAVISQKPSRDICQRGTSLTIQCQVDSQVTMMFWYRQQPGQSLTLIATANQGSEATYESGFVIDKFPISRPNLTFSTLTVSNMSPEDSSIYLCSVDGGHYGYTFGSGTRLTVV.

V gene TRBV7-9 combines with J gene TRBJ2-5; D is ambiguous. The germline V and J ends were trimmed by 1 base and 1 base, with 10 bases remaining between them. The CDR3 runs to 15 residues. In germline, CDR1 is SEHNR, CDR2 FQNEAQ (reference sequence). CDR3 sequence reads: CASSLEVYLQETQYF. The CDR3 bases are TGTGCCAGCAGCTTAGAGGTCTACCTCCAAGAGACCCAGTACTTC.

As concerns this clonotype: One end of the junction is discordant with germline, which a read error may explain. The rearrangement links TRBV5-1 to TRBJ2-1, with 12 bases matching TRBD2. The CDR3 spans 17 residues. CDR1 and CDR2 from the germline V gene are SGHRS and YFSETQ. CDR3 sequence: CASSLEASGGGYNEQLF. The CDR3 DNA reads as TGCGCCAGCAGCTTGGAAGCTAGCGGGGGGGGTTACAATGAGCAGCTCTTC.

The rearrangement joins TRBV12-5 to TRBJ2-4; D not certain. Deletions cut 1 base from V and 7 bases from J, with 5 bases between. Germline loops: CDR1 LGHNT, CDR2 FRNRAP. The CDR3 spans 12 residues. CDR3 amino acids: CASGLGSNIQYF. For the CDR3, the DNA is TGTGCTAGTGGTTTGGGATCTAACATTCAGTACTTC.

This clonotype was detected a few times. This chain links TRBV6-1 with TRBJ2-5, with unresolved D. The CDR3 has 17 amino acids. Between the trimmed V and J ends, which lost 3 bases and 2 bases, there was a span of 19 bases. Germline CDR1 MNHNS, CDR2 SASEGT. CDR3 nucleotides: TGTGCCAGCAGTGACCCGACCGGGTGGGGTTCACAAGAGACCCAGTACTTC. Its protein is CASSDPTGWGSQETQYF.

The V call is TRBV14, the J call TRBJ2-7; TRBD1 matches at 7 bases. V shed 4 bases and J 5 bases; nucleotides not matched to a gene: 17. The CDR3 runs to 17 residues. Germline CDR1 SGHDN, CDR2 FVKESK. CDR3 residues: CASSPDNPGQIWDEQYF. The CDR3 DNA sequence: TGTGCCAGCAGCCCAGATAATCCGGGACAGATATGGGACGAGCAGTACTTC.

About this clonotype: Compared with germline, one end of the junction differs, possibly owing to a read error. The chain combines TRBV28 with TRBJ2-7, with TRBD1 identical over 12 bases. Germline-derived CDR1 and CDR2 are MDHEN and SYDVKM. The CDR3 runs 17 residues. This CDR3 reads CASSLPGQGARVGEQNF. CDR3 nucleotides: TGTGCCAGCAGTTTACCGGGACAGGGGGCGCGAGTCGGCGAGCAGAACTTC.

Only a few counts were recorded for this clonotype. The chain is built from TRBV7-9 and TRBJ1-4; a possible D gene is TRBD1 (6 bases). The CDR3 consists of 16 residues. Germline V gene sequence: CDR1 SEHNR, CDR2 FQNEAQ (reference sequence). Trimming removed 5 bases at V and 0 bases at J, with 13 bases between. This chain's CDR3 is CASSEGQPTTNEKLFF. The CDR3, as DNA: TGTGCCAGCAGCGAAGGACAGCCAACAACTAATGAAAAACTGTTTTTT.

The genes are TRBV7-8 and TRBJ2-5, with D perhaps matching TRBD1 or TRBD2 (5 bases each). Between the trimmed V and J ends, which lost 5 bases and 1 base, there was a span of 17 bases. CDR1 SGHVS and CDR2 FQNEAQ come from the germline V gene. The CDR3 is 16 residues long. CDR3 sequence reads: CASSPEPAGAQETQYF. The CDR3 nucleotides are TGTGCCAGCAGCCCCGAACCGGCCGGGGCCCAAGAGACCCAGTACTTC. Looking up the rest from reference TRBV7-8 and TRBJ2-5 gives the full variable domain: GAGVSQSPRYKVAKRGQDVALRCDPISGHVSLFWYQQALGQGPEFLTYFQNEAQLDKSGLPSDRFFAERPEGSVSTLKIQRTQQEDSAVYLCASSPEPAGAQETQYFGPGTRLLVL.